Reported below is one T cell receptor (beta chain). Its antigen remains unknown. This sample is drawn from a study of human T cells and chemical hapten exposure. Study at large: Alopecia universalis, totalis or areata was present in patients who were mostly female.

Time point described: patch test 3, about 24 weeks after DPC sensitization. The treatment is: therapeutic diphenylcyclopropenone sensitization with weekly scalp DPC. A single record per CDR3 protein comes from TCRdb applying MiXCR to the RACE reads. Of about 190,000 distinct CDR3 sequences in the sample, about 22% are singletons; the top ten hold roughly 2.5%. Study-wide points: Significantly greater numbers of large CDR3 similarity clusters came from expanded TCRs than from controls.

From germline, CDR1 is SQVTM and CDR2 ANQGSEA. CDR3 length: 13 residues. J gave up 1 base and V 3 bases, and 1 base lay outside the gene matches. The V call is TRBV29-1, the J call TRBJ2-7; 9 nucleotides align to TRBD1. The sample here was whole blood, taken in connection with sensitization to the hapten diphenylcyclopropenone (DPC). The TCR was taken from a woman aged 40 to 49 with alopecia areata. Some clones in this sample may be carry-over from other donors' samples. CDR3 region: CSVEDRGSYEQYF. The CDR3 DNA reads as TGCAGCGTTGAGGACAGGGGTTCCTACGAGCAGTACTTC.